This TCR beta chain derives from a study of cytomegalovirus exposure and HLA in healthy donors. Amplification used 60 Vbeta primers and 13 Jbeta primers. Sequencing was performed with immunoSEQ multiplex PCR; in TCRdb, only in-frame clones are kept and a portion is missing. The sample has 150,000 to 200,000 clones, around 80% seen once. This clone is a singleton in its sample. The antigen is unknown. Study-level findings and limits: Confirmation was obtained in vitro that a few CMV-associated chains are specific for CMV antigens.

The sample taken for sequencing was PBMCs. The TCR originated in a middle-aged man in good health and CMV-seronegative.

CDR3 protein: CAWSVQGRVPYGYTF. CDR3 sequence (DNA): TGTGCCTGGAGCGTTCAGGGGAGGGTCCCTTACGGCTACACCTTC. J is TRBJ1-2 and V is TRBV30; a possible D gene is TRBD1 (6 bases). The CDR3 sequence is 15 residues long. The germline V and J ends were trimmed by 3 bases and 8 bases, with 22 bases remaining between them. CDR1 and CDR2 (germline): GTSNPN, SVGIG (reference sequence).